The subject of this entry is one T cell receptor (beta chain). Its antigen remains unidentified. Sequencing was performed with immunoSEQ multiplex PCR; in TCRdb, only in-frame clones are kept and a portion is missing. The repertoire holds about 40,000 clones, 80% to 90% seen once, with under 5% in the top ten. The CDR3 is 17 amino acids. The germline CDR1 and CDR2 sequences are KGHSH and LQKENI. Trimming pared 5 bases from V and 2 bases from J, leaving 16 bases between. The data stem from a study of PD-1 blockade in mismatch repair-deficient tumors. Study-wide results and caveats: After pembrolizumab, tumor-resident clones rose rapidly, then generally contracted before radiologic responses.

Mismatch repair deficiency was confirmed in all patients, by PCR or immunohistochemistry. The source is an adult with mismatch repair-deficient cancer. This chain links TRBV18 with TRBJ2-6; TRBD1 is a possible D gene (6 bases). Specimen: peripheral blood, collected approximately 80 weeks after starting pembrolizumab. The CDR3 bases are TGTGCCAGCTCAGCGTCCAACAGGGTAGCTGGGGCCAACGTCCTGACTTTC. Its translation is CASSASNRVAGANVLTF.